The present T cell receptor (beta chain) was sequenced within a study of cytomegalovirus exposure and HLA in healthy donors. Study results and caveats: Later genetic work tied a missense DCLRE1C variant to beta-chain V and J trimming. Diagnosis of cytomegalovirus status made by the classifier reportedly showed high specificity and sensitivity.

The CDR3 loop spans 13 amino acids. The study ran its PCR with 60 Vbeta and 13 Jbeta primers. Repertoires were generated with immunoSEQ multiplex PCR, while TCRdb's copy carries only in-frame clones and drops some. The sample consists of about 78,000 clones, 84% of them appearing once. Concerning this clone: Its cognate antigen is unknown.

This receptor was identified in a woman in her fifties or sixties in good health and CMV-seronegative. The specimen was PBMCs. J is TRBJ1-5 and V is TRBV21-1. TRBV21-1 is a pseudogene. The CDR3 loop reads CASSKSPVVYQHF. CDR3 coding DNA: TGTGCCAGCAGCAAATCCCCCGTTGTTTACCAGCATTTT.